The 12 T cell receptor beta chains given below trace back to one sample, sequenced in a study of vaccination and CD4 T cells after COVID-19. Which antigens these TCRs recognize remains unknown. The treatment: roughly 10-day PBMC culture with coronavirus spike peptide pools or control peptides (ViraFEST assay). Oncomine TCR Beta short-read sequencing was applied to DNA from cultured CD4+ T cells. TCRdb recomputed calls from the PCR reads with MiXCR, one row per CDR3 protein. The data contain about 12,000 distinct CDR3 sequences, 25% to 35% of them singletons. Sample: CD4+ T cells from blood, cultured in vitro, taken before SARS-CoV-2 vaccination. The receptors were gathered from a human donor who received a COVID-19 vaccine.

This clonotype showed up just a few times. The chain couples TRBV5-1 to TRBJ1-4; no definite D call. Deletions cut 0 bases from V and 8 bases from J, with 8 bases between. The length of the CDR3 is 13 residues. The V gene's germline CDR1 is SGHRS and CDR2 YFSETQ. The CDR3 loop is CASSLGQEEKLFF. Here the CDR3 DNA reads TGCGCCAGCAGCTTGGGGCAGGAAGAAAAACTGTTTTTT.

The chain couples TRBV24-1 to TRBJ2-5; D might be TRBD2 (6 bases). Per germline, CDR1 KGHDR and CDR2 SFDVKD. The CDR3 runs 13 residues. V lost 6 bases and J lost 5, with 12 bases in between. The CDR3 region has the DNA TGTGCCACCAGTCAACGGGGGAGGGAGACCCAGTACTTC. Its translation is CATSQRGRETQYF.

V and J are TRBV10-3 and TRBJ1-5; 7 bases align to TRBD1. This CDR3 contains 15 residues. V was clipped by 1 base and J by 4 bases; unmatched bases: 4. Germline-derived CDR1 and CDR2 are ENHRY and SYGVKD. The CDR3 DNA reads TGTGCCATCAGTGAGTACGACAGGGTGAATCAGCCCCAGCATTTT. Its protein is CAISEYDRVNQPQHF.

The chain carries TRBV2 and TRBJ2-5, with D unclear. Per germline, CDR1 SNHLY and CDR2 FYNNEI. The CDR3 totals 11 residues. The V end was cut by 8 bases, the J end by 6 bases, with 10 bases between. As DNA, the CDR3 is TGTGCCAGCCTCTCGATACAGACCCAGTACTTC. It yields the protein CASLSIQTQYF.

The V call is TRBV20-1, the J call TRBJ2-1; possibly TRBD2 for D (6 bases). Germline V gene sequence: CDR1 DFQATT, CDR2 SNEGSKA (reference sequence). This CDR3 comprises 14 residues. V was shortened by 4 bases and J by 4 bases, with 14 bases between the two germline ends. CDR3: CSANRGNLYNEQFF. DNA for the CDR3: TGCAGTGCTAACCGGGGGAACCTTTACAATGAGCAGTTCTTC.

The CDR3 bases are TGTGCCAGCAGGTGGCGGGGGGACACTGAAGCTTTCTTT. Translated: CASRWRGDTEAFF. The chain recombines TRBV2 with TRBJ1-1, with D possibly matching TRBD1 (5 bases). Germline CDR1 reads SNHLY; CDR2 reads FYNNEI. This CDR3 has 13 amino acids. V gave up 6 bases and J gave up 3 bases, with 11 bases separating them. The variable domain in full, completed from reference TRBV2 and TRBJ1-1, reads EPEVTQTPSHQVTQMGQEVILRCVPISNHLYFYWYRQILGQKVEFLVSFYNNEISEKSEIFDDQFSVERPDGSNFTLKIRSTKLEDSAMYFCASRWRGDTEAFFGQGTRLTVV.

The chain links TRBV14 to TRBJ2-7; D remains unclear. Trimming shortened V by 2 bases and J by 3 bases, and 14 bases separated the two germline ends. Looked up from germline, CDR1 is SGHDN and CDR2 is FVKESK. CDR3 length: 15 residues. Written as DNA, the CDR3 is TGTGCCAGCAGCCAATCGTTACCCCACAGCTACGAGCAGTACTTC. This gives the protein CASSQSLPHSYEQYF.

The V gene is TRBV30, the J gene TRBJ1-6, with a weak D call TRBD1 (5 bases). Germline CDR1 reads GTSNPN; CDR2 reads SVGIG (reference sequence). The CDR3 contains 14 residues. Trimming removed 1 base at V and 13 bases at J, with 17 bases between. CDR3 bases: TGTGCCTGGAGTGGGGGGGGAGGCCTGGTGCCCCTCCACTTT. As protein: CAWSGGGGLVPLHF.

This clonotype has just a few counts. The chain couples TRBV19 to TRBJ1-1; 11 bases are shared with TRBD1. Germline CDR1 is LNHDA and CDR2 is SQIVND (reference sequence). This CDR3 is built from 13 residues. The ends lost 5 bases at V and 6 bases at J; junction bases unmatched: 2. In DNA form, the CDR3 reads TGTGCCAGTAGTCGGGACAGGGGGGCTGAAGCTTTCTTT. It is translated as CASSRDRGAEAFF.

This clonotype was detected only a few times. The rearrangement uses TRBV5-1 and TRBJ1-2; D not certain. Germline loops: CDR1 SGHRS, CDR2 YFSETQ. V was cut by 4 bases and J by 5 bases, with 12 bases left in between. The CDR3 sequence is 13 residues long. This CDR3 is CASSPNLSYGYTF. In DNA, the CDR3 is TGCGCCAGCAGCCCGAATCTGAGTTATGGCTACACCTTC.

The chain combines TRBV11-3 with TRBJ1-2; the D is unclear. In germline, CDR1 is SGHNT, CDR2 YENEEA. The V end lost 0 bases, the J end lost 2 bases, and 10 bases lay between the germline ends. This CDR3 has 15 residues. The CDR3 DNA follows: TGTGCCAGCAGCTTAGACCGTACAGAGAACTATGGCTACACCTTC. Encoded protein: CASSLDRTENYGYTF.

The table lists this clonotype with a few counts. The chain employs TRBV12-3 or TRBV12-4 and TRBJ2-1, with D unresolved. V lost 3 bases and J 3 bases, leaving 9 bases between the germline ends. The CDR3 sequence is 14 residues long. CDR3 bases: TGTGCCAGCAGTTTTCTAACGCGCTACAATGAGCAGTTCTTC. It encodes CASSFLTRYNEQFF.